This TCR beta chain was captured by sequencing in a study of PD-1 blockade in mismatch repair-deficient tumors. Looking at the study overall: Enrolled about 2012-2016, patients had progressing, pretreated mismatch repair-deficient cancers of about a dozen types. Study outcomes and limitations: Rapid post-treatment expansion, then contraction, generally preceding radiologic response, marked tumor-resident clones.

The assay was immunoSEQ multiplex PCR, and TCRdb's table has in-frame clones only and misses some. The profile shows some 85,000 clones, about four fifths of them singletons. Comment on this clone: The target antigen is unknown.

All patients were mismatch repair deficient, assessed by either PCR or immunohistochemistry. The TCR-sequenced patients were a few responders to pembrolizumab. With 6 bases clipped from V and 9 bases from J, the junction kept 16 bases outside the gene matches. CDR3 length equals 16 residues. CDR1 MGHRA and CDR2 YSYEKL come from the germline V gene. The source is an adult with mismatch repair-deficient cancer. The rearrangement joins TRBV4-1 to TRBJ2-1, with 8 bases fitting TRBD2. Sequencing used peripheral blood, obtained 44 weeks after starting pembrolizumab. CDR3 sequence: CASSPRTSGSVGEQFF. CDR3 nucleotide sequence: TGCGCCAGCAGTCCACGTACCAGCGGGAGTGTTGGTGAGCAGTTCTTC.